The clone carrying this T cell receptor beta chain has just a few counts. What it binds is unknown. V was cut by 4 bases and J by 0 bases, with 6 bases left in between. The CDR3 runs 13 residues. Germline V CDR1 and CDR2: MNHEY, SVGAGI. The assay was immunoSEQ multiplex PCR, and TCRdb's table has in-frame clones only and misses some. There are 2.3 million or so clones in the sample; 93% occur only once, and under 0.45% lies in the top ten. The sample is drawn from a study of shared clonotypes between healthy human individuals. Study-wide background: Donors consisted of two women and a few men between 18 and 49. CD4 naive cells filled three plates per donor, CD4 memory three, CD8 naive two and CD8 memory one. Study-wide results and limits: Shared clonotypes across all four donors exceeded non-shared ones in generation probability.

The clonotype was recovered from a man younger than 35 in good health. Some clones in this sample may be carry-over from other donors' samples. Sequenced: naive CD4+ T cells from PBMCs. Subset given: CD45RA+ positively selected. This rearrangement joins TRBV6-5 to TRBJ1-1; D remains ambiguous. CDR3 amino acids: CASSSTMNTEAFF. As DNA, the CDR3 is TGTGCCAGCAGTTCGACGATGAACACTGAAGCTTTCTTT.